These 10 T cell receptor beta chains share one sample of origin, sequenced in a study of identical twins. Each CDR3 protein gets one entry after TCRdb re-called the 5' RACE reads with MiXCR. The profile covers hundreds of thousands of distinct CDR3 sequences, with approximately 6.1% appearing a single time and 1.5% to 2% taken by the ten largest. The material sequenced was naive T cells sorted from blood. These receptors all stem from a man younger than 30 in good health.

This clonotype was seen a few times. The gene calls are TRBV25-1 and TRBJ2-5, with D maybe TRBD2 (6 bases). The CDR3 is 15 residues long. The V end lost 3 bases, the J end lost 1 base, and 12 bases lay between the germline ends. The germline V gene encodes CDR1 MGHDK and CDR2 SYGVNS. The CDR3 DNA is TGTGCCAGCAGTGACTCGCGGGAACCCCAAGAGACCCAGTACTTC. Encoded protein: CASSDSREPQETQYF.

This clonotype came up many times. The V and J genes are TRBV11-1 and TRBJ2-3; 13 bases are a match to TRBD2. CDR3 length: 19 amino acids. J gave up 4 bases and V 3 bases, and 13 bases lay outside the gene matches. CDR1 SGHAT and CDR2 FQDESV come from the germline V gene (reference sequence). Written as DNA, the CDR3 is TGTGCCAGCAGCTTTGGGGGACTAGCGGGAAGGAAGACCTCAGATACGCAGTATTTT. Its translation is CASSFGGLAGRKTSDTQYF.

V usage is TRBV12-3 or TRBV12-4 and J usage is TRBJ2-1, with 11 bases matching TRBD2. The CDR3 runs 16 residues. V lost 7 bases, J lost 6 bases, and 11 bases stayed unmatched. CDR3 bases: TGTGCCAGCAACCCTCTAGCGGGAGGCCGTGGCAATGAGCAGTTCTTC. As protein: CASNPLAGGRGNEQFF.

This clonotype has ten or more counts. The V and J genes are TRBV27 and TRBJ2-1; 10 nucleotides match TRBD2. CDR1 MNHEY and CDR2 SMNVEV come from the germline V gene (reference sequence). Unmatched junction bases numbered 9, after V lost 3 bases and J lost 4 bases. The CDR3 covers 17 residues. This CDR3 reads CASSLYVLAGAYNEQFF. Written as DNA, the CDR3 is TGTGCCAGCAGTTTGTACGTTCTAGCGGGAGCATACAATGAGCAGTTCTTC.

V is TRBV29-1 and J is TRBJ2-1, with 10 bases lining up with TRBD2. This CDR3 region has 13 residues. Germline V CDR1 and CDR2: SQVTM, ANQGSEA. Losses at the gene ends were 8 bases for V and 10 bases for J; bases not matched to a gene: 11. CDR3 residues: CSHNGLAVPEQFF. CDR3 coding DNA: TGCAGCCATAACGGACTAGCGGTTCCCGAGCAGTTCTTC.

This clonotype was counted many times. The gene calls are TRBV10-3 and TRBJ2-2; 7 nucleotides align to TRBD2. The length of the CDR3 is 15 residues. Germline lookup yields CDR1 ENHRY and CDR2 SYGVKD. V lost 3 bases to trimming and J lost 4 bases; unmatched junction nucleotides: 5. DNA for the CDR3: TGTGCCATCAGTGACGACGGGAGGCCCACCGGGGAGCTGTTTTTT. Translated: CAISDDGRPTGELFF.

J is TRBJ2-3 and V is TRBV7-6; 8 bases line up with TRBD1. The CDR3 is 16 amino acids. Germline V CDR1 and CDR2: SGHVS, FNYEAQ. Unmatched junction bases numbered 7, after V lost 1 base and J lost 4 bases. CDR3 nucleotide sequence: TGTGCCAGCAGCTTAGTTCAGGGGGCAGTGGCAGATACGCAGTATTTT. Protein product: CASSLVQGAVADTQYF.

This clonotype was observed at least ten times. This chain uses TRBV10-3 with TRBJ2-4; the match to TRBD2 covers 8 bases. Germline CDR1 reads ENHRY; CDR2 reads SYGVKD. The J segment lost 2 bases and the V segment lost 10 bases, leaving 13 bases of the junction unmatched. CDR3 length: 16 amino acids. The CDR3 DNA is TGTGCCACCAGGGGTAGCGGGAACGTTTCCAAAAACATTCAGTACTTC. Its protein product is CATRGSGNVSKNIQYF.

Points on this clonotype: A much more abundant neighbour one base away suggests this may be a read error. V is TRBV9 and J is TRBJ2-5, with 11 bases identical to TRBD1. Germline V gene data show CDR1 as SGDLS and CDR2 as YYNGEE. The CDR3 is 15 amino acids. This chain's CDR3 is CASSVGQGAREAQYF. CDR3 coding DNA: TGTGCCAGCAGCGTCGGACAGGGGGCAAGAGAGGCCCAGTACTTC.

This clonotype was seen repeatedly, ten times or more. The chain couples TRBV5-1 to TRBJ2-3, with a weak D call TRBD1 (6 bases). This CDR3 comprises 13 residues. Trimming removed 6 bases from V and 6 bases from J, with 14 bases in between. Germline CDR1 SGHRS, CDR2 YFSETQ. CDR3 nucleotide sequence: TGCGCCAGCAAGGGGGAACTTGGGGATACGCAGTATTTT. Its protein is CASKGELGDTQYF. Full variable domain (rest looked up from reference TRBV5-1 and TRBJ2-3): KAGVTQTPRYLIKTRGQQVTLSCSPISGHRSVSWYQQTPGQGLQFLFEYFSETQRNKGNFPGRFSGRQFSNSRSEMNVSTLELGDSALYLCASKGELGDTQYFGPGTRLTVL.